This T cell receptor beta chain was sequenced for a study of T cell changes during pregnancy in multiple sclerosis. The V end was cut by 0 bases, the J end by 7 bases, with 10 bases between. The CDR3 totals 14 residues. Germline assignment: CDR1 MNHEY and CDR2 SMNVEV (reference sequence). Clones were read by immunoSEQ multiplex PCR, and TCRdb kept only the in-frame ones, dropping some. This repertoire shows about 89,000 clones, 94% found once; its top ten account for 0.65% to 0.95%. Regarding this clone: Other nucleotide sequences in the sample specify the same CDR3.

The material sequenced was peripheral blood, taken in the third trimester of pregnancy. This receptor was obtained from a female donor with multiple sclerosis, enrolled in a pregnancy study. The chain is built from TRBV27 and TRBJ1-5; D is uncertain. The CDR3 spells CASSLSGGNQPQHF. Written as DNA, the CDR3 is TGTGCCAGCAGTTTATCGGGAGGTAACCAGCCCCAGCATTTT.